A single sample is the source of the 30 T cell receptor beta chains below, sequenced in a study of cytomegalovirus exposure and HLA in healthy donors. It was with 60 Vbeta and 13 Jbeta primers that the PCR ran. TCRdb's table, derived via immunoSEQ multiplex PCR, lists solely in-frame clones and lacks some. The sample contains more than 95,000 clones, about a tenth of which appear only once. Sequencing used PBMCs. The receptors were sampled from a man aged 40-49 years in good health and CMV-seropositive.

This clone occurred a few times. This sequence joins TRBV14 and TRBJ2-5; perhaps TRBD1 as D (6 bases). Germline assignment: CDR1 SGHDN and CDR2 FVKESK. The CDR3 runs 15 residues. V was shortened by 4 bases and J by 5 bases, with 17 bases between the two germline ends. The CDR3 DNA is TGTGCCAGCAGCCGTGCTGCAGGGGTCCTCGAGACCCAGTACTTC. This sequence encodes CASSRAAGVLETQYF.

V gene TRBV6-1 combines with J gene TRBJ1-5; TRBD1 agrees at 7 bases. V lost 9 bases and J lost 5; bases outside the gene matches: 7. The germline V gene has CDR1 MNHNS and CDR2 SASEGT. The CDR3 length is 13 residues. CDR3 DNA: TGTGCCAGTACAGGGGATGTTGATCAGCCCCAGCATTTT. Its protein is CASTGDVDQPQHF.

The rearrangement links TRBV2 to TRBJ2-1; 8 nucleotides line up with TRBD2. Germline V gene data show CDR1 as SNHLY and CDR2 as FYNNEI. The CDR3 runs to 14 residues. The V segment lost 8 bases and the J segment 10 bases; nucleotides outside the gene matches: 13. CDR3 sequence (DNA): TGTGCCAGCCCGGGTAGCGGGGCCCTTAGGGAGCAGTTCTTC. Its protein is CASPGSGALREQFF.

The CDR3 DNA reads TGTGCCAGCAGCGTACATTCGGGGGCAGATACGCAGTATTTT. This encodes CASSVHSGADTQYF. The genes are TRBV9 and TRBJ2-3; D possibly corresponds to TRBD2 (6 bases). The CDR3 totals 14 residues. The V gene's germline CDR1 is SGDLS and CDR2 YYNGEE. V was pared by 1 base and J by 4 bases, with 10 bases between.

The rearrangement links TRBV7-9 to TRBJ2-1; TRBD2 matches at 12 bases. V lost 3 bases, J lost 5 bases, and 2 bases stayed unmatched. The CDR3 sequence is 15 residues long. The germline gives CDR1 SEHNR, CDR2 FQNEAQ (reference sequence). The CDR3 DNA follows: TGTGCCAGCAGCTTCCGGACTAGCGGGAACAATGAGCAGTTCTTC. It yields the protein CASSFRTSGNNEQFF.

Notes on this clone: The junction differs from germline at one of its ends, possibly a read error. The chain is built from TRBV6-5 and TRBJ1-2; a weak D match, TRBD1 (6 bases). The length of the CDR3 is 12 residues. Germline CDR1 is MNHEY and CDR2 is SVGAGI. Here the CDR3 reads CASSRTGYGCTF. DNA of the CDR3: TGTGCCAGCAGTAGAACAGGGTATGGCTGCACCTTC.

The chain is built from TRBV28 and TRBJ2-3; 10 bases align to TRBD1. With 8 bases clipped from V and 6 bases from J, the junction kept 8 bases outside the gene matches. The germline gives CDR1 MDHEN, CDR2 SYDVKM. The CDR3 totals 14 residues. This CDR3 is CASGGGQGIDTQYF. The CDR3 bases are TGTGCCAGCGGAGGGGGACAGGGGATCGATACGCAGTATTTT. The complete variable domain, with remaining parts taken from reference TRBV28 and TRBJ2-3, reads DVKVTQSSRYLVKRTGEKVFLECVQDMDHENMFWYRQDPGLGLRLIYFSYDVKMKEKGDIPEGYSVSREKKERFSLILESASTNQTSMYLCASGGGQGIDTQYFGPGTRLTVL.

The table lists this clone with a few counts. This sequence joins TRBV7-2 and TRBJ2-7; TRBD2 matches at 8 bases. This CDR3 contains 15 residues. V lost 6 bases, J lost 0 bases, and 7 bases stayed unmatched. The germline gives CDR1 SGHTA, CDR2 FQGNSA. CDR3 amino acids: CASRAPGLVSYEQYF. The CDR3 region has the DNA TGTGCCAGCAGGGCTCCGGGACTAGTCTCCTACGAGCAGTACTTC.

CDR3 in DNA: TGTGCCAGCAGCGGTACAGGGGGCCGAGGGGAGCAGTACTTC. The encoded protein is CASSGTGGRGEQYF. The chain has TRBV9 and TRBJ2-7, with TRBD1 identical over 9 bases. Germline assignment: CDR1 SGDLS and CDR2 YYNGEE. Trimming at V came to 3 bases and at J to 7 bases, leaving 8 bases not matched to a gene. The CDR3 totals 14 residues.

The chain has TRBV9 and TRBJ1-1; 7 nucleotides match TRBD1. Germline CDR1 SGDLS, CDR2 YYNGEE. This CDR3 is built from 13 residues. V shed 4 bases and J 2 bases; nucleotides not matched to a gene: 2. CDR3 DNA sequence: TGTGCCAGCAGCAAGGGGGCAAACACTGAAGCTTTCTTT. Protein: CASSKGANTEAFF.

This clone was detected a few times. This chain joins TRBV5-1 and TRBJ2-3; TRBD1 aligns across 10 bases. The ends lost 4 bases at V and 5 bases at J; junction bases unmatched: 7. Germline CDR1 reads SGHRS; CDR2 reads YFSETQ. This CDR3 has 15 amino acids. CDR3 loop: CASSERTGGQDTQYF. CDR3 nucleotides: TGCGCCAGCAGCGAGAGGACAGGGGGACAAGATACGCAGTATTTT. Looking up the rest from reference TRBV5-1 and TRBJ2-3 gives the full variable domain: KAGVTQTPRYLIKTRGQQVTLSCSPISGHRSVSWYQQTPGQGLQFLFEYFSETQRNKGNFPGRFSGRQFSNSRSEMNVSTLELGDSALYLCASSERTGGQDTQYFGPGTRLTVL.

Only a few counts were recorded for this clone. The chain employs TRBV6-6 and TRBJ2-3; D uncertain. V lost 6 bases, J lost 5 bases, and 15 bases lay in between. The CDR3 is made up of 14 amino acids. Looked up from germline, CDR1 is MNHNY and CDR2 is SVGAGI (reference sequence). The CDR3 loop is CASSPLGLGDTQYF. CDR3 DNA: TGTGCCAGCAGCCCCCTGGGCCTCGGAGATACGCAGTATTTT.

The V call is TRBV6-5, the J call TRBJ2-3, with TRBD1 identical over 8 bases. Looked up from germline, CDR1 is MNHEY and CDR2 is SVGAGI. J gave up 4 bases and V 6 bases, and 3 bases lay outside the gene matches. CDR3 length: 13 residues. The CDR3 nucleotides read TGTGCCAGCAGAAAGACAGGGGCAGATACGCAGTATTTT. Translated: CASRKTGADTQYF.

J is TRBJ2-1 and V is TRBV29-1; TRBD1 aligns across 8 bases. Per the germline V gene, CDR1 is SQVTM and CDR2 is ANQGSEA. V lost 1 base to trimming and J lost 8 bases; unmatched junction nucleotides: 7. The CDR3 consists of 14 residues. The CDR3 protein is CSVEARGRSDEQFF. The CDR3 nucleotides are TGCAGCGTTGAAGCCAGGGGGCGCTCCGATGAGCAGTTCTTC.

This clone has a handful of counts. V usage is TRBV6-6 and J usage is TRBJ2-7, with D possibly matching TRBD2 (5 bases). The CDR3 is 14 residues long. Deletions cut 5 bases from V and 1 base from J, with 12 bases between. Germline V gene lookup returns CDR1 MNHNY and CDR2 SVGAGI (reference sequence). CDR3 nucleotide sequence: TGTGCCAGCAGTCTGGACTCGGAGTCCTACGAGCAGTACTTC. Translated, it gives CASSLDSESYEQYF.

This clone was detected once. The chain combines TRBV28 with TRBJ2-5; 9 bases map to TRBD1. Germline CDR1 and CDR2: MDHEN and SYDVKM. Trimming removed 6 bases from V and 6 bases from J; junction bases left unmatched: 2. The CDR3 length is 12 residues. CDR3 sequence (DNA): TGTGCCAGCAGGACAGGGGGAAAGACCCAGTACTTC. It encodes CASRTGGKTQYF.

This clone was recorded many times. The chain uses TRBV6-1 and TRBJ2-2, with a possible D match to TRBD1 (6 bases). Germline V CDR1 and CDR2: MNHNS, SASEGT. The CDR3 totals 15 residues. V was cut by 0 bases and J by 4 bases, with 9 bases left in between. The CDR3 nucleotides are TGTGCCAGCAGTGAAGCGCAGGGGAGCACCGGGGAGCTGTTTTTT. This codes for CASSEAQGSTGELFF.

This clone turned up a few times. The chain employs TRBV5-6 and TRBJ2-7; TRBD2 might be the D (5 bases). This CDR3 is 14 amino acids long. Between the trimmed V and J ends, which lost 3 bases and 3 bases, there was a span of 13 bases. CDR1 is SGHDT, CDR2 YYEEEE, per germline. CDR3 protein: CASSYSLGVYEQYF. In DNA form, the CDR3 reads TGTGCCAGCAGCTACTCGTTGGGAGTCTACGAGCAGTACTTC.

This clone was counted only a few times. CDR3 bases: TGTGCCAGCAGCGTAGATGTCAGGGGAGATGAAAAACTGTTTTTT. It codes for CASSVDVRGDEKLFF. The chain uses TRBV9 and TRBJ1-4; D perhaps matches TRBD1 (6 bases). With 0 bases removed from V and 6 bases from J, the gap between germline ends came to 12 bases. From germline, CDR1 is SGDLS and CDR2 YYNGEE. This CDR3 is 15 amino acids long.

The sample holds many counts of this clone. The V gene is TRBV2, the J gene TRBJ2-3, with 10 bases aligning to TRBD2. Germline CDR1 SNHLY, CDR2 FYNNEI. With 5 bases clipped from V and 0 bases from J, the junction kept 5 bases outside the gene matches. The CDR3 extends over 16 amino acids. CDR3 loop: CASSRTSGTSTDTQYF. CDR3 nucleotides: TGTGCCAGCAGTAGGACTAGCGGAACTAGCACAGATACGCAGTATTTT.

Only a few counts were recorded for this clone. The chain has TRBV5-6 and TRBJ1-3, with 9 positions matching TRBD1. This CDR3 comprises 15 residues. The V segment lost 2 bases and the J segment 10 bases; nucleotides outside the gene matches: 10. CDR1 is SGHDT, CDR2 YYEEEE, per germline. CDR3 in DNA: TGTGCCAGCAGCTTCCTGGGACAGGGAATAGCTACCATATATTTT. Protein product: CASSFLGQGIATIYF.

This clone has a handful of counts. This chain connects TRBV27 to TRBJ2-7; a possible D gene is TRBD1 (6 bases). CDR1 is MNHEY, CDR2 SMNVEV, per germline (reference sequence). The ends were cut back, 0 bases at V and 6 bases at J, with 15 bases in the middle. The length of the CDR3 is 15 residues. For the CDR3, the DNA is TGTGCCAGCAGTTTATCCGGGACACCAGGAGGCGAGCAGTACTTC. Its translation is CASSLSGTPGGEQYF.

This clone was counted only a few times. The rearrangement joins TRBV18 to TRBJ1-1; TRBD1 agrees at 8 bases. Germline trimming cut 4 bases from V and 2 bases from J; bases unmatched to any gene: 3. The CDR3 runs 14 residues. Germline V gene data show CDR1 as KGHSH and CDR2 as LQKENI. As DNA, the CDR3 is TGTGCCAGCTCACGCGACAGGGGTAACACTGAAGCTTTCTTT. This encodes CASSRDRGNTEAFF.

This clone was seen more than once but under ten times. The gene calls are TRBV18 and TRBJ2-7; 9 bases agree with TRBD1. The CDR3 length is 14 residues. Germline V gene data show CDR1 as KGHSH and CDR2 as LQKENI. The trim removed 3 bases at V and 2 bases at J, leaving 2 bases unmatched. The DNA for the CDR3 is TGTGCCAGCTCACCCAGACAGGGGGCCTACGAGCAGTACTTC. Encoded protein: CASSPRQGAYEQYF.

In this sample, this clone turned up a few times. V usage is TRBV19 and J usage is TRBJ2-7; D is perhaps TRBD1 (6 bases). The CDR3 consists of 13 residues. V lost 0 bases, J lost 5 bases, and 8 bases lay in between. Germline values: CDR1 LNHDA, CDR2 SQIVND (reference sequence). The CDR3 DNA follows: TGTGCCAGTAGTATAGATTGGGACAACGAGCAGTACTTC. Translated, it gives CASSIDWDNEQYF. The full variable domain, its missing parts supplied by reference TRBV19 and TRBJ2-7, is DGGITQSPKYLFRKEGQNVTLSCEQNLNHDAMYWYRQDPGQGLRLIYYSQIVNDFQKGDIAEGYSVSREKKESFPLTVTSAQKNPTAFYLCASSIDWDNEQYFGPGTRLTVT.

There are a few counts of this clone. The CDR3, as DNA: TGCGCCAGCAGCTCTGGACTAGCGGACGAGCAGTTCTTC. Its protein product is CASSSGLADEQFF. J is TRBJ2-1 and V is TRBV4-3, with 10 nucleotides matching TRBD2. The V gene's germline CDR1 is LGHNA and CDR2 YSLEER. The CDR3 has 13 residues. Trimming cost V 5 bases and J 10 bases; bases outside gene matches: 5.

This clone was found a few times. The CDR3 here is CASVRDSTYNEQFF. The CDR3 DNA is TGTGCCAGCGTCCGGGACAGCACCTACAATGAGCAGTTCTTC. The V and J genes are TRBV25-1 and TRBJ2-1; 7 bases align to TRBD1. V was clipped by 8 bases and J by 2 bases; unmatched bases: 6. The germline gives CDR1 MGHDK, CDR2 SYGVNS. This CDR3 is built from 14 residues.

This clone was counted between two and nine times. The rearrangement uses TRBV29-1 and TRBJ2-5, with TRBD2 matching 10 bases. The CDR3 totals 14 residues. Germline V gene lookup returns CDR1 SQVTM and CDR2 ANQGSEA. With 4 bases clipped from V and 5 bases from J, the junction kept 7 bases outside the gene matches. DNA for the CDR3: TGCAGCGTTGGTCCTAGCGGGAGTGGGGAGACCCAGTACTTC. This codes for CSVGPSGSGETQYF.

V is TRBV2 and J is TRBJ1-5, with 7 bases matching TRBD1. CDR1 and CDR2 (germline): SNHLY, FYNNEI. Germline trimming cut 1 base from V and 7 bases from J; bases unmatched to any gene: 7. This CDR3 comprises 15 residues. In DNA, the CDR3 is TGTGCCAGCAGTGAAGGGTTGACAGGGAACCAGCCCCAGCATTTT. Encoded protein: CASSEGLTGNQPQHF.

This clone was seen a few times. This chain joins TRBV2 and TRBJ2-2, with unresolved D. V was pared by 7 bases and J by 5 bases, with 5 bases between. The CDR3 loop spans 11 amino acids. Germline CDR1 and CDR2: SNHLY and FYNNEI. The CDR3 protein is CASTVTGELFF. The CDR3 DNA sequence: TGTGCCAGCACAGTTACCGGGGAGCTGTTTTTT.